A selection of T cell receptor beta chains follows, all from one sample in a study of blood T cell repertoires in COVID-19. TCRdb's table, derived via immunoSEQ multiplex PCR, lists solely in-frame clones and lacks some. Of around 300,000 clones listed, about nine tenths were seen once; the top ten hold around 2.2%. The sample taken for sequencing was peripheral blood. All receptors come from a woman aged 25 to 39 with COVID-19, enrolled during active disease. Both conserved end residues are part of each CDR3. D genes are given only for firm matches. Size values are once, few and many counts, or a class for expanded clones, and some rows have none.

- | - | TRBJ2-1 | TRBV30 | CAWSWSRGTMQFF | TGTGCCTGGAGTTGGTCAAGGGGGACGATGCAGTTCTTC
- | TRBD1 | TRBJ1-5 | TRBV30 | CAWRGTGRNQPQHF | TGTGCCTGGAGAGGGACAGGGAGAAATCAGCCCCAGCATTTT
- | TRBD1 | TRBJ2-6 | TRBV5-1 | CASSPVPGQGFSGANVLTF | TGCGCCAGCAGCCCTGTCCCGGGACAGGGATTCTCTGGGGCCAACGTCCTGACTTTC
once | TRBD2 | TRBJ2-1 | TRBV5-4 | CASTSLADPYNEQFF | TGTGCCAGCACTTCTCTAGCGGACCCGTACAATGAGCAGTTCTTC
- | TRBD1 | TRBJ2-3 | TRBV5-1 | CASSLTQGYTDTQYF | TGCGCCAGCAGCTTGACACAGGGGTACACAGATACGCAGTATTTT
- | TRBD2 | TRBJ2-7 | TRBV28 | CASSFSSSGVIGEQYF | TGTGCCAGCAGTTTCTCCTCTAGCGGGGTTATTGGCGAGCAGTACTTC
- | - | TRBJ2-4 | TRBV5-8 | CASSLEGASKNIQYF | TGTGCCAGCAGCTTGGAAGGGGCCTCCAAAAACATTCAGTACTTC
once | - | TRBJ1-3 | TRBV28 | CASSFPNSGNTIYF | TGTGCCAGCAGTTTTCCCAACTCTGGAAACACCATATATTTT
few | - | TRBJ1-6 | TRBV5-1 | CASSLAGINSPLHF | TGCGCCAGCAGCTTGGCCGGGATCAATTCACCCCTCCACTTT
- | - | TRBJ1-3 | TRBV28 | CASSPGYTIYF | TGTGCCAGCAGCCCAGGGTACACCATATATTTT
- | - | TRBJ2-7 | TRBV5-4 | CASSAKAGLSYEQYF | TGTGCCAGCAGCGCGAAGGCGGGCCTCTCCTACGAGCAGTACTTC
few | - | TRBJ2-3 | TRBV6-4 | CASSESASTDTQYF | TGTGCCAGCAGTGAATCAGCGAGCACAGATACGCAGTATTTT
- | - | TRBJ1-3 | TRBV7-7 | CASSPGQGNTIYF | TGTGCCAGCAGCCCAGGACAGGGAAACACCATATATTTT
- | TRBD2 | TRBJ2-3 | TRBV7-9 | CASSPGTSGNTDTQYF | TGTGCCAGCAGCCCGGGGACTAGCGGGAACACAGATACGCAGTATTTT